This T cell receptor (beta chain) was retrieved from a study of T cell responses to AZD1222 COVID-19 vaccine. On this clone: Antigen: not known.

The study's findings and limits: Females outnumbered males among donors, who were mostly white British; clonal diversity was possibly underestimated.

TCRdb keeps only in-frame clones here, not all; method: immunoSEQ multiplex PCR. The sample records 250,000 to 300,000 clones, 90% to 95% being singletons. V was pared by 4 bases and J by 2 bases, with 5 bases of the junction left unmatched. The CDR3 is made up of 14 amino acids. Germline CDR1 SEHNR, CDR2 FQNEAQ (reference sequence). The rearrangement uses TRBV7-9 and TRBJ2-7; 7 positions match TRBD2. This TCR was sampled from an adult who received the AZD1222 COVID-19 vaccine. The sequencing here drew on peripheral blood, taken 28 days after the second AZD1222 dose. The CDR3, as DNA: TGTGCCAGCAGCTCGAGGACTAGTCCCTACGAGCAGTACTTC. It codes for CASSSRTSPYEQYF.